This T cell receptor delta chain emerged from a study of DNA immune sequencing with unique molecular identifiers (dated by TCRdb to 2020 to 2022). Background on the whole study: Using immunomagnetic cell separation, gammadelta T cells were enriched from buffy coats, and the genomic DNA of these cells was sequenced. gammadelta T cells were enriched from PBMC of some ten healthy individuals by fluorescence-activated cell sorting. To compare enriched with non-enriched material, around 92 ng of enriched gammadelta T-cell DNA and approximately 1 ug of non-enriched PBMC DNA were sequenced. The study developed and validated an ultrasensitive DNA-based TRD repertoire sequencing method using PCR-introduced unique molecular identifiers. Validation of the method was performed on synthetic reference molecules and on blood samples from healthy individuals. Donors were healthy individuals, with roughly ten donors profiled from sorted peripheral blood gammadelta T cells. Results the study describes overall, beyond this receptor: Variation in TRD repertoire diversity was observed between healthy donors, with several donors found to be highly oligoclonal, in that the top 5 clonotypes exceeded half of productive molecules. The primer-based approach cannot detect novel TRD sequences that are not targeted by the primers. Among clonotypes from healthy donors, the most common TRD rearrangement was TRDV2 paired with TRDJ1.

The V end gives up 5 bases and the J end 0 bases, leaving 14 bases in the junction not matched to a gene. The CDR3 measures 16 amino acids from cysteine to phenylalanine. Just the 48-base CDR3 DNA is kept, in frame starting at base 1. The CDR1 and CDR2 encoded by the germline V gene (reference sequence) are TVYSNPD and GDNSRS. Library preparation employed multiplex PCR. Genomic DNA was amplified with a 32-plex assay using primers for all 8 TRDV and 4 TRDJ genes covering the CDR3. A 12-nucleotide UMI was added during approximately 3 barcoding PCR cycles, followed by a second PCR with Illumina adapter primers. AMPure XP beads were used to purify the libraries, and library quality was checked on a Fragment Analyzer using the HS NGS Fragment kit. The sequencing was run with an Illumina MiniSeq mid-output kit, including roughly 19% PhiX, and 150 cycles of paired-end reads. On the study's bioinformatics: MIGEC version 1.2.9 was used to process reads, grouping reads by UMI and building error-corrected consensus sequences. For post-processing, modified scripts from VDJtools version 1.2.1 were used together with the tcR R package. Clonotypes were called again by TCRdb from the public reads via CATT, and duplicate nucleotide sequences were then merged into one entry. Here the V and J calls rest on TCRdb's processing, not on the authors' analysis. The sample table lists roughly 4,800 delta-chain clones, roughly 12% of them with a count of one. In total, the top ten clones hold 52% of the sample.

Relative to its sample, this clone is medium-sized (0.01 to 0.1%). Its antigen is unknown. No quality values exist for individual bases; no much larger clone is one base distant. This receptor was obtained from a human donor in good health. The V gene is TRDV3 and the J gene is TRDJ1, and TRDD3 matches 8 of the central bases. The source material was gamma-delta T cells enriched from blood buffy coat, or unenriched PBMCs (not recorded which). The CDR3 corresponds to CALGLGDSIYTDKLIF. The DNA sequence is given as TGTGCCCTGGGTCTGGGGGACTCGATATACACCGATAAACTCATCTTT.